Given below is one T cell receptor (beta chain) in context. This entry belongs to a study of response to subunit inactivated influenza vaccine. TCRdb itself ran the RT-PCR reads through MiXCR, one entry per CDR3 protein. This sample has hundreds of thousands of distinct CDR3 sequences, with around 11% found just once. The V end lost 6 bases, the J end lost 8 bases, and 4 bases lay between the germline ends. CDR3 length: 9 amino acids. Germline V lookup: CDR1 SNHLY, CDR2 FYNNEI. This same sample was also part of a study on T cells expressing NK-cell markers. From that paper: UMIs were included in TCR beta cDNA generated by 5'RACE template switching. Sorted T-cell subsets CD3+CD56+NKG2C+, CD3+CD56+NKG2C- and CD3+CD56-NKG2C+ were TCR beta-sequenced. An anti-gamma-delta TCR antibody confined sorting to alpha-beta TCR T cells across several of the experiments. In about six donors, dominant NKG2C+ clonotypes were roughly 1.0-7.5% of CD8+ T cells. In several donors, dominant clonotypes made up about 25-60.1% of CD3+CD56-NKG2C+ cells.

Specimen: PBMCs from blood, collected on the day of vaccination. This sequence joins TRBV2 and TRBJ1-1; D gene ambiguous. The TCR originated in a man aged 50 to 59 who received an inactivated influenza vaccine. The CDR3, as DNA: TGTGCCAGCAGCAAAGAAGCTTTCTTT. It translates to CASSKEAFF.